The T cell receptor beta chain under discussion was sequenced for a study of breast tumors, draining lymph nodes, adjacent tissues. Study-level findings and limits: The lymph node origin of tumor T cells was framed as consistent with a hypothesis, not demonstrated. Tumor repertoires ranked between lymph nodes and nontumor tissue in diversity, with V and J gene preferences.

This CDR3 is 11 amino acids long. Trimming stripped 6 bases from V and 4 bases from J, with 7 bases between. Points on this clonotype: Its antigen is unidentified.

TCRdb called the multiplex PCR reads again in MiXCR, with one record for every CDR3 protein. The repertoire holds about 22,000 distinct CDR3 sequences, with roughly 40% as singletons. The sample consisted of breast tumor tissue. The receptor comes from a female donor with breast cancer. Some clones in this sample may be carry-over from other donors' samples. The genes are TRBV12-3 or TRBV12-4 and TRBJ2-7; perhaps TRBD1 as D (6 bases). DNA of the CDR3: TGTGCCAGCAGACAGGGTTACGAGCAGTACTTC. Residues: CASRQGYEQYF.